These 20 T cell receptor beta chains share one sample of origin, sequenced in a study of cytomegalovirus exposure and HLA in healthy donors. The PCR contained 60 Vbeta and 13 Jbeta primers. TCRdb's copy holds only in-frame clones and misses some; the assay was immunoSEQ multiplex PCR. Reported are about 170,000 clones; the ten largest clones contain roughly 1.3%. The sequencing input was PBMCs. The source of these receptors is an older woman in good health and CMV-seronegative.

The J gene is TRBJ1-1, the V gene TRBV7-2; 7 bases line up with TRBD1. CDR3 length: 14 amino acids. Germline V lookup: CDR1 SGHTA, CDR2 FQGNSA. J gave up 5 bases and V 1 base, and 4 bases lay outside the gene matches. The chain's CDR3 is CASSLVKTGTEAFF. CDR3 nucleotide sequence: TGTGCCAGCAGCTTAGTAAAGACAGGGACTGAAGCTTTCTTT.

The CDR3 loop reads CASSQELSQGGGELFF. The CDR3, as DNA: TGCGCCAGCAGCCAAGAGTTATCCCAGGGAGGCGGGGAGCTGTTTTTT. The V gene is TRBV4-3, the J gene TRBJ2-2, with D possibly matching TRBD2 (6 bases). The V end lost 0 bases, the J end lost 7 bases, and 15 bases lay between the germline ends. CDR3 length equals 16 residues. Germline CDR1 reads LGHNA; CDR2 reads YSLEER.

As concerns this clone: Distinct nucleotide sequences in the sample also encode this CDR3. The gene calls are TRBV5-6 and TRBJ1-1; a possible D gene is TRBD1 (6 bases). V gave up 0 bases and J gave up 3 bases, with 9 bases separating them. The CDR3 consists of 14 residues. Germline CDR1 SGHDT, CDR2 YYEEEE. This CDR3 is CASSLAAGDTEAFF. The DNA of the CDR3 is TGTGCCAGCAGCTTGGCCGCAGGGGACACTGAAGCTTTCTTT.

J is TRBJ2-7 and V is TRBV15; D uncertain. Germline V lookup: CDR1 LNHNV, CDR2 YYDKDF (reference sequence). The V end was cut by 0 bases, the J end by 0 bases, with 6 bases between. The CDR3 totals 14 residues. The CDR3 bases are TGTGCCACCAGCAGAGATAAACACTCCTACGAGCAGTACTTC. It encodes CATSRDKHSYEQYF.

V is TRBV7-8 and J is TRBJ2-7; TRBD2 might be the D (6 bases). V lost 11 bases to trimming and J lost 4 bases, with 9 bases between them. Germline loops: CDR1 SGHVS, CDR2 FQNEAQ. This CDR3 is 10 amino acids long. This CDR3 is CAVGGYEQYF. DNA for the CDR3: TGTGCCGTGGGGGGTTACGAGCAGTACTTC. The whole variable domain, remainder taken from reference TRBV7-8 and TRBJ2-7, is GAGVSQSPRYKVAKRGQDVALRCDPISGHVSLFWYQQALGQGPEFLTYFQNEAQLDKSGLPSDRFFAERPEGSVSTLKIQRTQQEDSAVYLCAVGGYEQYFGPGTRLTVT.

This sequence joins TRBV15 and TRBJ1-4, with D unresolved. V lost 0 bases to trimming and J lost 10 bases, with 18 bases between them. This CDR3 comprises 16 residues. Germline lookup yields CDR1 LNHNV and CDR2 YYDKDF (reference sequence). In DNA form, the CDR3 reads TGTGCCACCAGCAGAGATGGATGGGGAGATCTCGGAAAACTGTTTTTT. Translating it yields CATSRDGWGDLGKLFF.

This chain joins TRBV13 and TRBJ2-1, with D unclear. Trimming removed 6 bases at V and 3 bases at J, with 9 bases between. Per the germline V gene, CDR1 is PRHDT and CDR2 is FYEKMQ (reference sequence). This CDR3 comprises 13 residues. In DNA form, the CDR3 reads TGTGCCAGCAGTTCCTCAGACTACAATGAGCAGTTCTTC. Amino acids: CASSSSDYNEQFF.

The rearrangement links TRBV7-9 to TRBJ2-7, with 9 positions matching TRBD2. The CDR3 is 14 residues long. The germline CDR1 and CDR2 sequences are SEHNR and FQNEAQ (reference sequence). The V segment lost 2 bases and the J segment 2 bases; nucleotides outside the gene matches: 1. The CDR3: CASSLSGGTYEQYF. The CDR3 coding sequence is TGTGCCAGCAGCTTAAGCGGGGGGACCTACGAGCAGTACTTC. The entire variable domain, with the rest obtained from reference TRBV7-9 and TRBJ2-7, is as follows: DTGVSQNPRHKITKRGQNVTFRCDPISEHNRLYWYRQTLGQGPEFLTYFQNEAQLEKSRLLSDRFSAERPKGSFSTLEIQRTEQGDSAMYLCASSLSGGTYEQYFGPGTRLTVT.

This chain joins TRBV4-1 and TRBJ2-1, with a weak D call TRBD2 (5 bases). Germline CDR1 and CDR2: MGHRA and YSYEKL. V lost 5 bases and J lost 0, with 11 bases in between. CDR3 length: 15 amino acids. CDR3 loop: CASSAASISYNEQFF. Here the CDR3 DNA reads TGCGCCAGCAGCGCCGCTAGCATCTCCTACAATGAGCAGTTCTTC.

The rearrangement joins TRBV14 to TRBJ1-5; TRBD1 might be the D (5 bases). CDR1 is SGHDN, CDR2 FVKESK, per germline. Trimming shortened V by 1 base and J by 6 bases, and 10 bases separated the two germline ends. This CDR3 has 14 residues. The chain's CDR3 is CASSQAGGGQPQHF. The CDR3 DNA sequence: TGTGCCAGCAGCCAAGCCGGGGGGGGTCAGCCCCAGCATTTT.

This sequence joins TRBV5-4 and TRBJ1-1; D call uncertain. Germline CDR1 SGHNT, CDR2 YYREEE (reference sequence). This CDR3 is built from 13 residues. V was cut by 4 bases and J by 4 bases, with 11 bases left in between. The CDR3: CASSRGSGTEAFF. CDR3 in DNA: TGTGCCAGCAGCCGGGGTTCTGGCACTGAAGCTTTCTTT.

The chain combines TRBV5-1 with TRBJ2-5; D is possibly TRBD1 (6 bases). CDR3 length equals 15 residues. V shed 2 bases and J shed 5 bases, with 16 bases lying between them. Germline CDR1 SGHRS, CDR2 YFSETQ. CDR3 residues: CASSFGQSQGETQYF. The CDR3 DNA reads as TGCGCCAGCAGCTTTGGACAGTCACAAGGGGAGACCCAGTACTTC.

The rearrangement uses TRBV27 and TRBJ1-6; 7 positions match TRBD1. This CDR3 is built from 16 residues. Per the germline V gene, CDR1 is MNHEY and CDR2 is SMNVEV (reference sequence). Trimming took 8 bases from V and 6 from J; bases not matched to a gene: 13. The CDR3 nucleotides read TGTGCCAGCGCCCTCCTCCCCGGGACAGTTAATTCACCCCTCCACTTT. Its protein is CASALLPGTVNSPLHF.

The J gene is TRBJ1-2, the V gene TRBV14; D is undetermined. Germline CDR1 and CDR2: SGHDN and FVKESK. This CDR3 region has 13 residues. The germline V and J ends were trimmed by 3 bases and 2 bases, with 7 bases remaining between them. The CDR3 nucleotides read TGTGCCAGCAGCCACGGTTTCAACTATGGCTACACCTTC. Its protein product is CASSHGFNYGYTF.

The chain joins TRBV7-6 to TRBJ2-5; the D gene is possibly TRBD2 (5 bases). Per germline, CDR1 SGHVS and CDR2 FNYEAQ. The CDR3 is made up of 14 amino acids. V was trimmed by 1 base and J by 5 bases, leaving 11 bases between them. For the CDR3, the DNA is TGTGCCAGCAGCTTAGGGATTGAGCGGGAGACCCAGTACTTC. Protein sequence: CASSLGIERETQYF.

This chain connects TRBV7-3 to TRBJ2-2; 8 bases map to TRBD1. CDR3 size: 18 residues. After removal of 5 bases from V and 1 base from J, the junction contained 12 bases not matched to a gene. Germline V gene sequence: CDR1 SGHTA, CDR2 FQGTGA. The CDR3 region has the DNA TGTGCCAGCAGCGCCCGACAGGGGAACTCGGTGAACACCGGGGAGCTGTTTTTT. Protein: CASSARQGNSVNTGELFF.

CDR3: CASSLAFPDTEAFF. DNA for the CDR3: TGCGCCAGCAGCTTGGCCTTCCCCGACACTGAAGCTTTCTTT. This chain uses TRBV5-1 with TRBJ1-1, with unresolved D. Trimming pared 0 bases from V and 3 bases from J, leaving 9 bases between. The CDR3 length is 14 residues. The germline V gene encodes CDR1 SGHRS and CDR2 YFSETQ.

The CDR3 DNA sequence: TGTGCCAGCCAGGGCCCAGGGGGGAATGAAAAACTGTTTTTT. Translated: CASQGPGGNEKLFF. The chain combines TRBV6-5 with TRBJ1-4; 7 bases line up with TRBD1. Germline loops: CDR1 MNHEY, CDR2 SVGAGI. There are 14 residues in the CDR3. The ends lost 8 bases at V and 5 bases at J; junction bases unmatched: 8.

The chain recombines TRBV18 with TRBJ2-1; 7 bases are a match to TRBD1. The germline gives CDR1 KGHSH, CDR2 LQKENI. V dropped 9 bases and J dropped 7; count of bases not matched to a gene: 12. The CDR3 has 14 residues. The CDR3: CASSPTGVGNEQFF. The DNA of the CDR3 is TGTGCCAGTTCCCCCACAGGGGTGGGGAATGAGCAGTTCTTC.

The DNA of the CDR3 is TGCGCCAGCAGCTTGGTGGGACAGGGGTACAATGAGCAGTTCTTC. Translation: CASSLVGQGYNEQFF. The chain couples TRBV5-1 to TRBJ2-1, with 10 bases matching TRBD1. In germline, CDR1 is SGHRS, CDR2 YFSETQ. V trimming: 0 bases; J trimming: 4 bases; junction bases outside the gene matches: 1. The CDR3 extends over 15 amino acids.